The clone carrying this TCR beta chain has at least ten counts. Its target is not known. V lost 0 bases and J lost 0, with 6 bases in between. This CDR3 contains 15 residues. Per the germline V gene, CDR1 is PRHDT and CDR2 is FYEKMQ (reference sequence). Amplified TCR beta CDR3 regions derived from RNA transcripts. RT-PCR in the first round (using the HTBI primer set) targeted the TCR CDR3. Via MiXCR, TCRdb re-called the multiplex PCR reads, giving one row per CDR3 protein. The sample has more than 500,000 distinct CDR3 sequences; under 20% are singletons. This sample is part of a study of T cells in Graves' hyperthyroidism and ophthalmopathy. Overall study findings and caveats: In blood, most of the thyroid clonotypes expanded above 0.001 were also present. Separation of ophthalmopathy from stable hyperthyroidism was achieved by a 13 V-J model.

The sample was blood. The chain couples TRBV13 to TRBJ2-1; D not certain. The sequence derives from a woman aged 25 to 45 with Graves' hyperthyroidism. The CDR3 region is CASSLGTDSYNEQFF. The DNA for the CDR3 is TGTGCCAGCAGCTTAGGAACGGACTCCTACAATGAGCAGTTCTTC.